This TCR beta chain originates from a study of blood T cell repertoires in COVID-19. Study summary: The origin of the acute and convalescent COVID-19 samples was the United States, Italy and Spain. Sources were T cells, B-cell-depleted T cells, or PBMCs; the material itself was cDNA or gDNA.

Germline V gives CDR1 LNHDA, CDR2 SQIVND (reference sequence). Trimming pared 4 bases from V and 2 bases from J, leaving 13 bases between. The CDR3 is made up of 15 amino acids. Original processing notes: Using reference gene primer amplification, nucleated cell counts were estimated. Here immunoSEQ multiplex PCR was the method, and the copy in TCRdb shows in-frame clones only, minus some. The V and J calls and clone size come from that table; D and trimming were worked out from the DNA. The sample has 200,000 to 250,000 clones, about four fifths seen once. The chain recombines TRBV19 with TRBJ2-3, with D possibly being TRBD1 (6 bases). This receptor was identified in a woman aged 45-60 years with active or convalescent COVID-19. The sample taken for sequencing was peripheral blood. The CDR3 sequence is CASSTHQGITDTQYF. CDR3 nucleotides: TGTGCCAGTAGTACCCACCAGGGGATCACAGATACGCAGTATTTT.